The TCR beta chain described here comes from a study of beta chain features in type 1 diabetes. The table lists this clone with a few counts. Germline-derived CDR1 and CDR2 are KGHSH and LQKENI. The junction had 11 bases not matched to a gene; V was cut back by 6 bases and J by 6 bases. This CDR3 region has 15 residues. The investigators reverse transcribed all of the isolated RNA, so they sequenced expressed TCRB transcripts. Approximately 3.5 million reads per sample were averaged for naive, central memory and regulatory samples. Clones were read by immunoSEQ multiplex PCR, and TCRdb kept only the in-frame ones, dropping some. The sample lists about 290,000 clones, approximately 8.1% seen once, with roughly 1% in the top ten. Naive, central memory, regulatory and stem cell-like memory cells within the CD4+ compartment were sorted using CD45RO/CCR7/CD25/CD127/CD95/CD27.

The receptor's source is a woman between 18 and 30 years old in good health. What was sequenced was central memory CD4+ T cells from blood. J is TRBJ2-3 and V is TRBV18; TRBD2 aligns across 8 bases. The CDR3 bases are TGTGCCAGCTCGCAGTCGACCGCGGGGGGCGATACGCAGTATTTT. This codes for CASSQSTAGGDTQYF.